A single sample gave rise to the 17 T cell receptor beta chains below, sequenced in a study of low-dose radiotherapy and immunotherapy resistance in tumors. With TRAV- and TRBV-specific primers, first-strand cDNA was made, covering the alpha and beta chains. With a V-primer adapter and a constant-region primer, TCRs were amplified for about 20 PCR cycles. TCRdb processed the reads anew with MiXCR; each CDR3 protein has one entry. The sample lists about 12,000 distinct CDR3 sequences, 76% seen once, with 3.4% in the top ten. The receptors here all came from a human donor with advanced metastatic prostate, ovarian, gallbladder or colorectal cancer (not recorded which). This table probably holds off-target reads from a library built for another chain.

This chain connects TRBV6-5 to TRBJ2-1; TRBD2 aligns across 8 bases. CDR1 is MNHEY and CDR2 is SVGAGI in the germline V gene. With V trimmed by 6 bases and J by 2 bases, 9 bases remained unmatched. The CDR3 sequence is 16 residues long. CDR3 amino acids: CASRPGLVGPYNEQFF. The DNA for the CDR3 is TGTGCCAGCAGACCGGGACTAGTGGGACCCTACAATGAGCAGTTCTTC.

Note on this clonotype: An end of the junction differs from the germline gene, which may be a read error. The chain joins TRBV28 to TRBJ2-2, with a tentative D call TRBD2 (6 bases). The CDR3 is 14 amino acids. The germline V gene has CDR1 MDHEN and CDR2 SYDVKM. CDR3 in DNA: TGTGCCAGCAGTTTAGGCGGGAACGCCGGGGAGCTGTTTTTT. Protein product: CASSLGGNAGELFF.

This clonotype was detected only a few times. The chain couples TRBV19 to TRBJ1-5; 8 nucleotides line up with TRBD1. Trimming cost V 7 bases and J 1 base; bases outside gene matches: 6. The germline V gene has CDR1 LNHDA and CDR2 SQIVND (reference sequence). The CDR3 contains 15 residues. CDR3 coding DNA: TGTGCCAGTACCTCGGACAGGGCCAGCAATCAGCCCCAGCATTTT. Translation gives CASTSDRASNQPQHF.

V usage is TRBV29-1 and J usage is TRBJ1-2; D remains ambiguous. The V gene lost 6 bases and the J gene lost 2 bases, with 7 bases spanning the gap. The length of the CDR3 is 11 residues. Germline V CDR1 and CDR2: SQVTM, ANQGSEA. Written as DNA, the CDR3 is TGCAGCGTCGAGGAGAACTATGGCTACACCTTC. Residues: CSVEENYGYTF. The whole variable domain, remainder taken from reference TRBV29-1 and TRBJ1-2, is SAVISQKPSRDICQRGTSLTIQCQVDSQVTMMFWYRQQPGQSLTLIATANQGSEATYESGFVIDKFPISRPNLTFSTLTVSNMSPEDSSIYLCSVEENYGYTFGSGTRLTVV.

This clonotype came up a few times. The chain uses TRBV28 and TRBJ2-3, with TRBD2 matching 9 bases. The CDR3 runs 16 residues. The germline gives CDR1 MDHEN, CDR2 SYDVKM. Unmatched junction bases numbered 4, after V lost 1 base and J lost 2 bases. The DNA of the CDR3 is TGTGCCAGCAGTTTATTACTAGCGGGCCTCACAGATACGCAGTATTTT. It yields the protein CASSLLLAGLTDTQYF.

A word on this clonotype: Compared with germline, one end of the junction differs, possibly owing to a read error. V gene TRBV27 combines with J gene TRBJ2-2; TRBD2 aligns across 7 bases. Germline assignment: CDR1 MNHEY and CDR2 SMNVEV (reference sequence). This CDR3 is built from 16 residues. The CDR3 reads CATSDPGLDDTGELFF. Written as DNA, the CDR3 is TGTGCCACCAGTGACCCCGGACTAGACGACACCGGGGAGCTGTTTTTT.

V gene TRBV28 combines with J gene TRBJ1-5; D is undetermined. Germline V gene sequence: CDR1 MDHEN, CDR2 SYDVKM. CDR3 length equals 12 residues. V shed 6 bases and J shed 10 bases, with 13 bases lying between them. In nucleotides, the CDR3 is TGTGCCAGCAGATCAAGGGTGAATCCCCAGCATTTT. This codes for CASRSRVNPQHF.

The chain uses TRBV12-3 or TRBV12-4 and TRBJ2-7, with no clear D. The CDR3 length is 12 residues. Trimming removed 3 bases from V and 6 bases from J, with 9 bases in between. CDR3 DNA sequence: TGTGCCAGCAGTTTGACCCGATTCGAGCAGTACTTC. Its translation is CASSLTRFEQYF.

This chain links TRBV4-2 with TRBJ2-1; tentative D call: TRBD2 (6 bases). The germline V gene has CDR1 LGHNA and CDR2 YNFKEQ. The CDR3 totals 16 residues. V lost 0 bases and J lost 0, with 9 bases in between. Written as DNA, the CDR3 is TGTGCCAGCAGCCAAGAACCGCGGGGCTCCTACAATGAGCAGTTCTTC. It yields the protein CASSQEPRGSYNEQFF.

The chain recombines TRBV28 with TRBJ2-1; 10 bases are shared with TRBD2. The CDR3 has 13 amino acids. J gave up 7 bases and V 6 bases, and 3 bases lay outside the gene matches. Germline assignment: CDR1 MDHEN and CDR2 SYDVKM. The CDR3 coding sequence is TGTGCCAGCAGGTCAGCGGGAGGGAATGAGCAGTTCTTC. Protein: CASRSAGGNEQFF.

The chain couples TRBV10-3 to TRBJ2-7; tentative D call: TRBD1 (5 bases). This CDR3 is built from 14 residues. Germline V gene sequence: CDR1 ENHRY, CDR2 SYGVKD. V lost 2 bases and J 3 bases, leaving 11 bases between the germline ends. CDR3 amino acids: CAISEPDRFYEQYF. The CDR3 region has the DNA TGTGCCATCAGTGAGCCTGACAGATTCTACGAGCAGTACTTC.

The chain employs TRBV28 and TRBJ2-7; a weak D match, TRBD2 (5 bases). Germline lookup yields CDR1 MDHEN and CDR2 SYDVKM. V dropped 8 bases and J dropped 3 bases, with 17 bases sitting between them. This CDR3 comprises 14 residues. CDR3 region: CASLRGGGVYEQYF. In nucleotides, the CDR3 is TGTGCCAGCCTCCGAGGAGGTGGTGTCTACGAGCAGTACTTC.

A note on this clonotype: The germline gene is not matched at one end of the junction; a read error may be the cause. As DNA, the CDR3 is TGTGCCAGCAGTTGGGGACAGGGTTCTGCCGGGGAACTGTTTTTT. Its translation is CASSWGQGSAGELFF. This chain connects TRBV28 to TRBJ2-2, with 9 positions matching TRBD1. Germline-derived CDR1 and CDR2 are MDHEN and SYDVKM. The CDR3 length is 15 residues.

The CDR3 reads CSGSFDEQFF. CDR3 DNA: TGCAGCGGTAGCTTCGATGAGCAGTTCTTC. The chain links TRBV29-1 to TRBJ2-1; the D is unclear. The CDR3 has 10 residues. Looked up from germline, CDR1 is SQVTM and CDR2 is ANQGSEA. V was cut by 7 bases and J by 8 bases, with 9 bases left in between.

Here the CDR3 reads CASSPGTGGSEYF. CDR3 bases: TGTGCCAGCAGCCCCGGGACAGGGGGTTCCGAGTACTTC. The chain links TRBV14 to TRBJ2-7, with 11 bases lining up with TRBD1. V gave up 4 bases and J gave up 11 bases; unmatched junction bases: 7. Germline lookup yields CDR1 SGHDN and CDR2 FVKESK. The CDR3 runs to 13 residues. Variable domain in full (rest from reference TRBV14 and TRBJ2-7): EAGVTQFPSHSVIEKGQTVTLRCDPISGHDNLYWYRRVMGKEIKFLLHFVKESKQDESGMPNNRFLAERTGGTYSTLKVQPAELEDSGVYFCASSPGTGGSEYFGPGTRLTVT.

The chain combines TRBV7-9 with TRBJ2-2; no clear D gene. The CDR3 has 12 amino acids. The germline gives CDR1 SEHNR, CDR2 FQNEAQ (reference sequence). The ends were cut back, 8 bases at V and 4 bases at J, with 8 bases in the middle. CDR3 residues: CASSIGTGELFF. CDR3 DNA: TGTGCCAGCTCCATAGGCACCGGGGAGCTGTTTTTT. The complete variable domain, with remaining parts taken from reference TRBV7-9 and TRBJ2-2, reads DTGVSQNPRHKITKRGQNVTFRCDPISEHNRLYWYRQTLGQGPEFLTYFQNEAQLEKSRLLSDRFSAERPKGSFSTLEIQRTEQGDSAMYLCASSIGTGELFFGEGSRLTVL.

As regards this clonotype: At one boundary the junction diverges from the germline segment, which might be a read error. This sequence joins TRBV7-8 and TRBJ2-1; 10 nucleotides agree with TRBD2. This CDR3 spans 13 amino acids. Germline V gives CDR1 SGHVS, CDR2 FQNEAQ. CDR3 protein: CASSIAGGREQFF. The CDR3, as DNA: TGTGCCAGCAGCATAGCGGGAGGTAGAGAGCAGTTCTTC.